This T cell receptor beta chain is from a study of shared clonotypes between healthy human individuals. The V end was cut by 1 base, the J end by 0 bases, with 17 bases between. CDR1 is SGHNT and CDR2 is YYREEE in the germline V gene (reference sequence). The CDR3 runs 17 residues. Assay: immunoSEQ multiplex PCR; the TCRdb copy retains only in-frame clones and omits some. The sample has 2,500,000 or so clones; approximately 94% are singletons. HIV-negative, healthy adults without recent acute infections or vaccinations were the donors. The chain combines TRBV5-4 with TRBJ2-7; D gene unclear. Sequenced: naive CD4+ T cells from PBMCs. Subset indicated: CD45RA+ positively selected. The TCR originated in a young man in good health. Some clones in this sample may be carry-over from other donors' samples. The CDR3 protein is CASSLFSPTESSYEQYF. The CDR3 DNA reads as TGTGCCAGCAGCTTGTTCTCCCCCACAGAAAGCTCCTACGAGCAGTACTTC.